This T cell receptor (beta chain) originates from a study of blood T cell repertoires in COVID-19. As for the study in general: Samples taken during acute and convalescent COVID-19 were collected in the United States, Italy and Spain. T cells, B-cell-depleted T cells, or PBMCs supplied cDNA or gDNA.

Under the authors' procedure: Nucleated cell counts were estimated from reference gene primer amplification. Profiling relied on immunoSEQ multiplex PCR, and the TCRdb table lists in-frame clones only, not all of them. The V and J calls and clone size were taken over from that table, and D and trimming were inferred from the DNA. The sample consists of about 45,000 clones, over 70% of them appearing once. Per germline, CDR1 SEHNR and CDR2 FQNEAQ (reference sequence). This CDR3 region has 13 residues. V lost 1 base, J lost 4 bases, and 5 bases lay in between. This clonotype was obtained from a human donor in a cohort sampled during active COVID-19. The chain has TRBV7-9 and TRBJ1-3; unclear D gene. Source material: peripheral blood. The DNA for the CDR3 is TGTGCCAGCAGCTTAGGTATGGGAAACACCATATATTTT. This sequence encodes CASSLGMGNTIYF.